One sample yielded the 5 T cell receptor beta chains listed below, sequenced in a study of blood T cells in healthy people across ages. Together with a sample-barcoded 5' primer, a J-beta primer mix was included in a second PCR lasting roughly 7 to 11 cycles. TCRdb itself ran the 5' RACE reads through MiXCR, one entry per CDR3 protein. The sample gives fewer than 1,200,000 distinct CDR3 sequences, almost 25% of which show up once; 0.65% to 0.95% is in the top ten. Separately, the same data were catalogued under a study of T cells of mothers and their children.

The sequenced material came from blood. Receptor source: a girl aged 2-10 years in good health.

The chain uses TRBV20-1 and TRBJ2-5; D may be TRBD2 (6 bases). Gene TRBJ2-1 matches the end of the DNA better, so the J call may be wrong. Germline-derived CDR1 and CDR2 are DFQATT and SNEGSKA (reference sequence). The CDR3 has 15 amino acids. The CDR3 reads CSARDSPSVSYEQFF. DNA for the CDR3: TGCAGTGCTAGAGATTCCCCTAGCGTCAGCTATGAGCAGTTCTTC.

This clonotype turned up a few times. This rearrangement joins TRBV29-1 to TRBJ2-7, with D perhaps assigned TRBD1 or TRBD2 (5 bases each). Between the trimmed V and J ends, which lost 0 bases and 1 base, there was a span of 16 bases. The CDR3 runs to 16 residues. Germline V lookup: CDR1 SQVTM, CDR2 ANQGSEA. The CDR3: CSVEEYFQGESYEQYF. Written as DNA, the CDR3 is TGCAGCGTTGAAGAGTACTTCCAGGGAGAGTCCTACGAGCAGTACTTC.

This clonotype was seen only a few times. The chain has TRBV5-1 and TRBJ2-3, with 11 positions matching TRBD2. Trimming removed 0 bases from V and 5 bases from J; junction bases left unmatched: 5. This CDR3 contains 16 residues. Germline CDR1 and CDR2: SGHRS and YFSETQ. The CDR3 sequence: CASSLELAGEVDTQYF. The DNA for the CDR3 is TGCGCCAGCAGCTTGGAACTAGCGGGAGAGGTAGATACGCAGTATTTT.

The rearrangement uses TRBV4-2 and TRBJ2-3; weak D call: TRBD1 (5 bases). The CDR3 is made up of 13 amino acids. The germline CDR1 and CDR2 sequences are LGHNA and YNFKEQ. Trimming cost V 4 bases and J 4 bases, with 9 bases left between them. CDR3: CASSLPQADTQYF. The DNA for the CDR3 is TGTGCCAGCAGCCTCCCACAGGCAGATACGCAGTATTTT.

V and J are TRBV7-3 and TRBJ1-4; D not resolved. V was shortened by 0 bases and J by 3 bases, with 8 bases between the two germline ends. Germline V lookup: CDR1 SGHTA, CDR2 FQGTGA. This CDR3 is built from 15 residues. The CDR3 region has the DNA TGTGCCAGCAGCTTAACGTTGGCAGCTAATGAAAAACTGTTTTTT. Translating it yields CASSLTLAANEKLFF. Full variable domain (rest looked up from reference TRBV7-3 and TRBJ1-4): GAGVSQTPSNKVTEKGKYVELRCDPISGHTALYWYRQSLGQGPEFLIYFQGTGAADDSGLPNDRFFAVRPEGSVSTLKIQRTERGDSAVYLCASSLTLAANEKLFFGSGTQLSVL.